This note documents a single T cell receptor (beta chain) sequence. The length of the CDR3 is 14 residues. From germline, CDR1 is LGHNA and CDR2 YSLEER. The entry originates in a study of shared clonotypes between healthy human individuals. Sequencing used immunoSEQ multiplex PCR; TCRdb keeps in-frame clones, though not all of them. Among about 2.3 million clones listed, 92% were seen once. Sequenced input: naive CD4+ T cells from PBMCs. Described subset: CD45RA+ positively selected. V gene TRBV4-3 combines with J gene TRBJ2-5; 7 nucleotides align to TRBD1. The J call is doubtful: the DNA matches TRBJ2-7 better. The sequence derives from a man aged 18 to 30 in good health. Some clones in this sample may be carry-over from other donors' samples. CDR3 DNA: TGCGCCAGCAGCCCTCGACAGGGAGCCTACGAGCAGTACTTC. It translates to CASSPRQGAYEQYF.